The rows below give T cell receptor beta chains drawn from one sample of a study of shared T cell receptors in the human thymus. Profiling relied on immunoSEQ multiplex PCR, and the TCRdb table lists in-frame clones only, not all of them. The table lists hundreds of thousands of clones, 88% of them singletons. The data also belong to a second study, concerning human thymus T cells.

Sequencing was performed on thymocytes. The source of these receptors is a boy less than two years old with a congenital heart defect. CDR3s leave out the opening cysteine and the closing phenylalanine or tryptophan. A D gene is named only where the DNA matches it firmly.

d_gene | v_gene | CDR3aa
NA | TRBV9 | ASSESGESSYNEQF
NA | TRBV6-5 | ASRDFQETQY
TRBD2 | TRBV11-2 | ASSLIPDVAGVPYEQY
TRBD1 | TRBV29-1 | SGSGTGGVTAKNIQY
NA | TRBV12-5 | ASGLRTEGNTIY
TRBD2 | TRBV29-1 | SVERLAGGWETQY
TRBD2 | TRBV19 | ASSAPGSSGLSSYEQY
NA | TRBV6-4 | ATKDDRRNYGYT
NA | TRBV7-9 | ASSLSHSRKTQY
NA | TRBV27 | ASSMTASYEQY
NA | TRBV5-1 | ASSLFQGKRNTEAF
TRBD1 | TRBV4-3 | ASSLQQGESFNEQF
TRBD1 | TRBV5-1 | ASSASTTGASYEQY
NA | TRBV4-1 | ASSQGDLARTDTQY
TRBD1 | TRBV6-6 | ASSYRDRNQPQH
NA | TRBV6-1 | ASSDPPWEGRRSNGYT
TRBD2 | TRBV5-1 | ASSLASGLAGDQDTQY
NA | TRBV6-1 | ASSAGPAN
TRBD2 | TRBV5-6 | ASSPGGTSGTSDTQY
NA | TRBV6-1 | ASSFLGENEKLF
TRBD2 | TRBV9 | ASSVERGALGNEQF
TRBD2 | TRBV7-3 | ASSSLAGAHNEQF
TRBD2 | TRBV7-9 | ASSLGLAGVETQY
NA | TRBV9 | ASSVEGTDYSNQPQH
NA | TRBV9 | ASSIDFFRTDTQY
TRBD2 | TRBV5-1 | ASREAGSGANVLT
NA | TRBV10-3 | AISESTPSNTEAF
TRBD2 | TRBV29-1 | SVGWWEGNNEQF
NA | TRBV19 | ASRTPGEDPGDYQPQH
TRBD1 | TRBV7-2 | ASSAGTVNTEAF
TRBD1 | TRBV7-9 | ASSLASGGRSYNEQF
TRBD1 | TRBV4-3 | ASSQAGGDRGSYNEQF
TRBD1 | TRBV6-5 | ASRPQYRGEQF
TRBD2 | TRBV12-5 | ASGPGGGRLQETQY
TRBD1 | TRBV30 | AWSVDRGEVGNTIY
TRBD2 | TRBV4-2 | ASSQESASGNTDTQY
TRBD1 | TRBV5-1 | ASSRTGGGEETQY
NA | TRBV4-1 | ASSQDRSNQPQH
NA | TRBV23-1 | ASSPLSSV